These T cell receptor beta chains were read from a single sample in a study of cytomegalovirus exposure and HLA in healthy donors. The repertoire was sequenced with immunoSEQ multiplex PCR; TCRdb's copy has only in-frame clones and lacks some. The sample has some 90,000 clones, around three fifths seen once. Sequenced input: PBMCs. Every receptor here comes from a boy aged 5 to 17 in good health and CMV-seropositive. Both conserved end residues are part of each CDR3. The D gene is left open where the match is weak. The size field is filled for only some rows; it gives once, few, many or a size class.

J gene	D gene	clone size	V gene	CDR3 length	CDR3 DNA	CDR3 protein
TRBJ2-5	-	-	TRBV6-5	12	TGTGCCAGCCGGCGGGGACAAGAGACCCAGTACTTC	CASRRGQETQYF
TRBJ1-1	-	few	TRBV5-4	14	TGTGCCAGCAGCTTGGTGGGGCCTTACACTGAAGCTTTCTTT	CASSLVGPYTEAFF
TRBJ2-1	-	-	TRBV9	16	TGTGCCAGCAGCCCAGAGGGACACCAATTCTACAATGAGCAGTTCTTC	CASSPEGHQFYNEQFF
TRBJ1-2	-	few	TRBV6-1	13	TGTGCCAGCAACCCACGGGGGTTCTATGGCTACCCCTTC	CASNPRGFYGYPF
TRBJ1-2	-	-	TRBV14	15	TGTGCCAGCAGCCAACAGGGGCCAGCTAACTATGGCTACACCTTC	CASSQQGPANYGYTF
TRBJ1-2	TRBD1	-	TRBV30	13	TGTGCCTGGAGTGATCAGACAGGGTCAGGCTACACCTTC	CAWSDQTGSGYTF
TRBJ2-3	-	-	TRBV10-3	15	TGTGCCATCAGTGACCTAGGGGGGGCCGGGGATACGCAGTATTTT	CAISDLGGAGDTQYF
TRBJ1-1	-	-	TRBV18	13	TGTGCCAGCTCACAGGGGGTGGACACTGAAGCTTTCTTT	CASSQGVDTEAFF
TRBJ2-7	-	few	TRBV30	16	TGTGCCTGGAGTCCCGCCGGACAGTATTTTTTTGGCGAGCAGTACTTC	CAWSPAGQYFFGEQYF
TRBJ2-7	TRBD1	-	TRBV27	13	TGTGCCAGCAGTTATACAGGGGTAGGCGAGCAGTACTTC	CASSYTGVGEQYF
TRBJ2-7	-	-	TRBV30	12	TGTGCCTGCCTAGAGGTCCCGAACGAGCAGTACTTC	CACLEVPNEQYF
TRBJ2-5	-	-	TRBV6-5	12	TGTGCCAGCAGTTACCCCGCGGGGCCCCAGTACTTC	CASSYPAGPQYF
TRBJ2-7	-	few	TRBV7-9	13	TGTGCCAGCAGCTTAGTCCAGTCCTACGAGCAGTACTTC	CASSLVQSYEQYF
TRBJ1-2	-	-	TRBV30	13	TGTGCCTGGACCAGGGACACATACTATGGCTACACCTTC	CAWTRDTYYGYTF
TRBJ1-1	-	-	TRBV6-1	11	TGTGCCAGCAGTGGCAGGGATGAAGCTTTCTTT	CASSGRDEAFF
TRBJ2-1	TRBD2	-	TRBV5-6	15	TGTGCCAGCAGCTCACTAGCGGGAGTTATCCATGAGCAGTTCTTC	CASSSLAGVIHEQFF
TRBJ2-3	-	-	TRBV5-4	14	TGTGCCAGCAGCTTGGAGACAAGTGCAGATACGCAGTATTTT	CASSLETSADTQYF
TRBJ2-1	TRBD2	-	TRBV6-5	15	TGTGCCAGCAGGACCGGGACTAGCGAAGTCCATGAGCAGTTCTTC	CASRTGTSEVHEQFF
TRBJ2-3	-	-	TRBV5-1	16	TGCGCCAGCTGCCCGGGGGGCAGGCGCAGCACAGATACGCAGTATTTT	CASCPGGRRSTDTQYF
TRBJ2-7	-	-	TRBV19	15	TGTGCCAGTAGTATGCAGCCTGCCGGGGTCAACGAGCAGTACTTC	CASSMQPAGVNEQYF
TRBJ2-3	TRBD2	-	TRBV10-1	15	TGCGCCAGCAGTGACAGGATAGTAGCCGGGGGGACGCAGTATTTT	CASSDRIVAGGTQYF
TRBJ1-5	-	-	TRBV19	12	TGTGCCAGTAGCGGAGGGTATCAGCCCCAGCATTTT	CASSGGYQPQHF
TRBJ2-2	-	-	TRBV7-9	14	TGTGCCAGCAACAACAGGGTTATCTCCGGGGAGCTGTTTTTT	CASNNRVISGELFF
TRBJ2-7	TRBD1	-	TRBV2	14	TGTGCCAGCAGAACCGGGACAGGGGAGTACGAGCAGTACTTC	CASRTGTGEYEQYF
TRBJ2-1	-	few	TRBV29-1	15	TGCAGCGTTGGGAGTTTAGCTGTTTCCTACAATGAGCAGTTCTTC	CSVGSLAVSYNEQFF
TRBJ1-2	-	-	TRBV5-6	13	TGTGCCAGCAGCCCGGGGGGGCCCTGTGGCTACACCTTC	CASSPGGPCGYTF
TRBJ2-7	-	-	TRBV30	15	TGTGCCTGGAGTGTACGCGGGTCCGTATCCTACGAGCAGTACTTC	CAWSVRGSVSYEQYF
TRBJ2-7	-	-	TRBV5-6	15	TGTGCCAGCAGCTTTAATCAGGGTTACTCCTACGAGCAGTACTTC	CASSFNQGYSYEQYF
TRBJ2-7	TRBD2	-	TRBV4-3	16	TGCGCCAGCAGCCAAGGGAGGGGACTAGGTGTCCACGAGCAGTACTTC	CASSQGRGLGVHEQYF
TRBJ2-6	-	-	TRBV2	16	TGTGCCAGCAGTGAAGGGCTGATATCTGGGGCCAACGTCCTGACTTTC	CASSEGLISGANVLTF
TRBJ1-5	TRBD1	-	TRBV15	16	TGTGCCACCAGTGACAGGGTCCGGGTTCTTAATCAGCCCCAGCATTTT	CATSDRVRVLNQPQHF
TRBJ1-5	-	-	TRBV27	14	TGTGCCAGCAGTTTATTCAGGGAAACTCAGCCCCAGCATTTT	CASSLFRETQPQHF
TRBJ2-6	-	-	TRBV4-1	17	TGCGCCAGCAGCCAAGACAACAGGGAACCTGGGGCCAACGTCCTGACTTTC	CASSQDNREPGANVLTF
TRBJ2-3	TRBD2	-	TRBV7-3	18	TGTGCCAGCAGTTCTCTTGCGGGAGGGCCTCTTGAGAAAGATACGCAGTATTTT	CASSSLAGGPLEKDTQYF
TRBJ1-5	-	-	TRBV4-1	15	TGCGCCAGCAGCCGACAAGAACAAGGGGGGGAGCCCCAGCATTTT	CASSRQEQGGEPQHF
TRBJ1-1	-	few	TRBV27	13	TGTGCCAGCCGCCTCGGGGGTAACACTGAAGCTTTCTTT	CASRLGGNTEAFF
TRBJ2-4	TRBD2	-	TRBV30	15	TGTGCCTGGAGTGCTAGCGGCACCCTTGGGAACATTCAGTACTTC	CAWSASGTLGNIQYF
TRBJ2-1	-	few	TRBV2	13	TGTGCCAGCACTCCGAGCTCCTACAATGAGCAGTTCTTC	CASTPSSYNEQFF
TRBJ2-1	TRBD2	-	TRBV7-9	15	TGTGCCAGCAGCGTAGGGACTAGCGGGATCAATGAGCAGTTCTTC	CASSVGTSGINEQFF
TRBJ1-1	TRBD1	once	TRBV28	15	TGTGCCAGCAGTTTAATCCAGGGGGCGAACACTGAAGCTTTCTTT	CASSLIQGANTEAFF
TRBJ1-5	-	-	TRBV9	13	TGTGCCAGCAGCTGGGGGGGAGATCAGCCCCAGCATTTT	CASSWGGDQPQHF
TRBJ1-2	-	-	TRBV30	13	TGTGCCTGGAGTGTACCAGAGAGGGATGGCTACACCTTC	CAWSVPERDGYTF